The clone carrying this TCR beta chain was seen a few times. The antigen remains undetermined. This sample stems from a study of CD8 T cells in ankylosing spondylitis. Study-wide results and caveats: In the blood and synovial fluid of reactive arthritis, some motif variants had been previously reported. For ankylosing spondylitis blood, a TCR beta motif of several highly homologous variants appeared characteristic.

Deletions cut 11 bases from V and 2 bases from J, with 23 bases between. This CDR3 has 16 residues. Germline-derived CDR1 and CDR2 are SNHLY and FYNNEI. MiXCR, applied by TCRdb to the 5' RACE reads, yields one record per CDR3 protein. The sample comprises about 390,000 distinct CDR3 sequences, about 22% of which are singletons, and about 17% rests with the top ten. The rearrangement joins TRBV2 to TRBJ2-3, with TRBD1 as a possible D gene (6 bases). This sequence was found in a male donor with ankylosing spondylitis. What was sequenced was blood, either unsorted or a sorted T cell fraction (not recorded which). The CDR3 DNA reads TGTGCCGGAACCAGGGGCCCCCTACAGAACACAGATACGCAGTATTTT. Translation gives CAGTRGPLQNTDTQYF.